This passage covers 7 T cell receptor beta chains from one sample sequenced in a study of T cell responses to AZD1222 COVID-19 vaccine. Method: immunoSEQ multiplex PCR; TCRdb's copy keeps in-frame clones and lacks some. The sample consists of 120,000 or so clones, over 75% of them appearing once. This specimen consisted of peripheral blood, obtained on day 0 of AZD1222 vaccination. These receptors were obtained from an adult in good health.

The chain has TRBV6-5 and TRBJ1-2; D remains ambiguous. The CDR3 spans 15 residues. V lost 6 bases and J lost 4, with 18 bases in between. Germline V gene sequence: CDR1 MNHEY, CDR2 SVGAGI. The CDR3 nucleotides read TGTGCCAGCAGCTACGACACCTCAGCCCGCTATGGCTACACCTTC. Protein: CASSYDTSARYGYTF.

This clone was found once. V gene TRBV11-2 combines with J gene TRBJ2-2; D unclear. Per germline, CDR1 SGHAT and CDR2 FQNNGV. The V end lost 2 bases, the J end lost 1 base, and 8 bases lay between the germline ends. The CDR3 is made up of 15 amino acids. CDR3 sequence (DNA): TGTGCCAGCAGCTTATTCTGGGAGAACACCGGGGAGCTGTTTTTT. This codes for CASSLFWENTGELFF.

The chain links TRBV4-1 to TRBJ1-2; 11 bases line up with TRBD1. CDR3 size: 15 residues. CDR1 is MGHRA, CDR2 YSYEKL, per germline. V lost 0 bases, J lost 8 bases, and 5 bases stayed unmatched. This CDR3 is CASSQEGTGGWGYTF. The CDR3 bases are TGCGCCAGCAGCCAAGAAGGGACAGGGGGTTGGGGCTACACCTTC.

The CDR3 spells CASSSDYWGTEAFF. The CDR3, as DNA: TGTGCCAGCAGTTCAGATTATTGGGGTACTGAAGCTTTCTTT. This chain joins TRBV6-2 or TRBV6-3 and TRBJ1-1; D unclear. Trimming stripped 4 bases from V and 5 bases from J, with 14 bases between. CDR3 size: 14 residues. Germline V gives CDR1 MNHEY, CDR2 SVGEGT.

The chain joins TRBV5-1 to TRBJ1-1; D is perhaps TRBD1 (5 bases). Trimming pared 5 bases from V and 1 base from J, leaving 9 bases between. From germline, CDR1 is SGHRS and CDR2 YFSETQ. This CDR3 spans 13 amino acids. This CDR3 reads CASRAGPNTEAFF. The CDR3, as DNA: TGCGCCAGCAGAGCAGGGCCGAACACTGAAGCTTTCTTT.

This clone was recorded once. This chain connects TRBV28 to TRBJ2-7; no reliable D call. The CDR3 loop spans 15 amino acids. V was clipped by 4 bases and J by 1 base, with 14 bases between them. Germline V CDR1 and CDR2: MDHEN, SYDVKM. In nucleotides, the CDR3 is TGTGCCAGCAGTTCACGTTCCAGGCGATCCTACGAGCAGTACTTC. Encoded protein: CASSSRSRRSYEQYF.

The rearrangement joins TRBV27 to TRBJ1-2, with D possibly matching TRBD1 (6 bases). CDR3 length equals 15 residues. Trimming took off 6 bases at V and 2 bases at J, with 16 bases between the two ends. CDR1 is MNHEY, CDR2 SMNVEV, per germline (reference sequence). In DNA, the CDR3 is TGTGCCAGCAGCCAAAGGGGGATATGGAACTATGGCTACACCTTC. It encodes CASSQRGIWNYGYTF.